The 23 T cell receptor beta chains below all came from one sample that was sequenced in a study of CD8 T cells in ankylosing spondylitis. Study-wide results and caveats: Seemingly characteristic of ankylosing spondylitis blood was a TCR beta motif consisting of 7 or 8 highly homologous variants.

TCRdb independently ran MiXCR on the 5' RACE reads; one entry per CDR3 protein. The sample lists about 330,000 distinct CDR3 sequences, less than 9.5% seen once, with more than 14% in the top ten. Their specific antigens are unknown. Sequencing was carried out using blood, either unsorted or a sorted T cell fraction (not recorded which). The receptors derive from a male donor with ankylosing spondylitis.

The chain recombines TRBV29-1 with TRBJ2-3; D is uncertain. The V gene lost 1 base and the J gene lost 0 bases, with 8 bases spanning the gap. Germline V gene data show CDR1 as SQVTM and CDR2 as ANQGSEA. The CDR3 runs 14 residues. CDR3 loop: CSVEGPSSTDTQYF. DNA of the CDR3: TGCAGCGTTGAAGGGCCCTCTAGCACAGATACGCAGTATTTT.

The J gene is TRBJ2-1, the V gene TRBV12-3 or TRBV12-4; D call uncertain. V lost 5 bases to trimming and J lost 7 bases, with 15 bases between them. This CDR3 comprises 14 residues. In DNA, the CDR3 is TGTGCCAGCAGTATCGATACTTTAAGGAATGAGCAGTTCTTC. Translating it yields CASSIDTLRNEQFF.

This chain connects TRBV9 to TRBJ2-5, with D tentatively TRBD2 (7 bases). Germline V lookup: CDR1 SGDLS, CDR2 YYNGEE. V dropped 5 bases and J dropped 3 bases, with 20 bases sitting between them. The CDR3 covers 16 residues. The CDR3 nucleotides read TGTGCCAGCAGTAGATGGGGAGGGGACACTAAAGAGACCCAGTACTTC. Amino acid sequence: CASSRWGGDTKETQYF.

At least ten counts were recorded for this clonotype. J is TRBJ1-4 and V is TRBV5-1; D gene uncertain. V was pared by 3 bases and J by 4 bases, with 16 bases between. CDR3 size: 16 residues. In germline, CDR1 is SGHRS, CDR2 YFSETQ. CDR3: CASSSYGNTGNEKLFF. CDR3 DNA: TGCGCCAGCAGCTCGTATGGGAACACTGGTAATGAAAAACTGTTTTTT.

The chain employs TRBV21-1 and TRBJ2-1; the table's D gene call, TRBD1, was not cross checked with the DNA. TRBV21-1 is classified as a pseudogene. This CDR3 spans 18 amino acids. The CDR3 protein is CASSKAVLGTQDHNEQFF. For the CDR3, the DNA is TGTGCCAGCAGCAAAGCTGTTTTGGGGACCCAAGACCACAATGAGCAGTTCTTC.

V is TRBV11-2 and J is TRBJ2-2; D may match TRBD1 or TRBD2 (5 bases each). The CDR3 has 16 amino acids. Germline loops: CDR1 SGHAT, CDR2 FQNNGV. The V gene lost 3 bases and the J gene lost 1 base, with 12 bases spanning the gap. This CDR3 is CASSLGPAKNTGELFF. The CDR3 region has the DNA TGTGCCAGCAGCTTGGGACCAGCCAAGAACACCGGGGAGCTGTTTTTT. The complete variable domain, with remaining parts taken from reference TRBV11-2 and TRBJ2-2, reads EAGVAQSPRYKIIEKRQSVAFWCNPISGHATLYWYQQILGQGPKLLIQFQNNGVVDDSQLPKDRFSAERLKGVDSTLKIQPAKLEDSAVYLCASSLGPAKNTGELFFGEGSRLTVL.

This clonotype was found many times. This chain uses TRBV12-3 or TRBV12-4 with TRBJ2-3; the D gene is possibly TRBD1 (6 bases). CDR3 size: 13 residues. Trimming removed 2 bases from V and 3 bases from J, with 6 bases in between. DNA of the CDR3: TGTGCCAGCAGTTTAACAGGGACAGATACGCAGTATTTT. Protein: CASSLTGTDTQYF.

The rearrangement joins TRBV28 to TRBJ2-7; TRBD1 is a possible D gene (6 bases). In germline, CDR1 is MDHEN, CDR2 SYDVKM. The CDR3 is 14 amino acids. V shed 8 bases and J shed 2 bases, with 16 bases lying between them. The CDR3 sequence is CASVLTGPPYEQYF. The CDR3 DNA is TGTGCCAGCGTTCTCACAGGGCCCCCCTACGAGCAGTACTTC.

V usage is TRBV20-1 and J usage is TRBJ2-7; D might be TRBD1 (6 bases). The ends were cut back, 6 bases at V and 11 bases at J, with 23 bases in the middle. The CDR3 contains 13 residues. Germline CDR1 DFQATT, CDR2 SNEGSKA (reference sequence). CDR3 sequence (DNA): TGCAGTGCCCCGAGCCCGGACAGAGGAAAGGAGTACTTC. Amino acid sequence: CSAPSPDRGKEYF.

A few counts support this clonotype. V and J are TRBV28 and TRBJ2-7; either TRBD1 or TRBD2 may fit D (6 bases each). CDR3 size: 16 residues. The germline gives CDR1 MDHEN, CDR2 SYDVKM. The germline V and J ends were trimmed by 5 bases and 7 bases, with 24 bases remaining between them. The CDR3 is CASSIPWGASTNEQYF. The CDR3 DNA reads TGTGCCAGCAGTATCCCTTGGGGGGCCTCGACCAATGAGCAGTACTTC.

This clonotype was picked up a small number of times. The J gene is TRBJ1-2, the V gene TRBV29-1, with TRBD1 matching over 8 bases. J gave up 9 bases and V 1 base, and 13 bases lay outside the gene matches. The germline V gene has CDR1 SQVTM and CDR2 ANQGSEA. This CDR3 comprises 15 residues. The CDR3 sequence: CSVEGIPGQANSYTF. In nucleotides, the CDR3 is TGCAGCGTTGAAGGGATCCCGGGACAGGCAAATAGCTACACCTTC.

In its sample, this clonotype was seen a few times. This chain connects TRBV29-1 to TRBJ2-1; 10 bases align to TRBD2. Per the germline V gene, CDR1 is SQVTM and CDR2 is ANQGSEA. J lost 7 bases, V lost 4 bases, and 7 bases had no gene match. The CDR3 totals 14 residues. CDR3 nucleotide sequence: TGCAGCGTTGGGCCAGCGGGAGGGCCTAATGAGCAGTTCTTC. Translation gives CSVGPAGGPNEQFF.

This clonotype was recorded many times. This chain connects TRBV5-1 to TRBJ1-6; TRBD1 agrees at 9 bases. Germline V gives CDR1 SGHRS, CDR2 YFSETQ. Trimming took 3 bases from V and 9 from J; bases not matched to a gene: 7. This CDR3 has 15 residues. The CDR3 region is CASSSGTGTSSPLHF. The CDR3 region has the DNA TGCGCCAGCAGCTCCGGGACAGGGACTAGTTCACCCCTCCACTTT.

This clonotype was seen only a few times. This sequence joins TRBV5-1 and TRBJ2-7; D is tentatively TRBD1 or TRBD2 (5 bases each). This CDR3 has 15 residues. CDR1 and CDR2 (germline): SGHRS, YFSETQ. The ends were cut back, 2 bases at V and 1 base at J, with 13 bases in the middle. The DNA for the CDR3 is TGCGCCAGCAGCTTTTCGGGACCGCCATCCTACGAGCAGTACTTC. Translating it yields CASSFSGPPSYEQYF. Drawing the rest from reference TRBV5-1 and TRBJ2-7, the complete variable domain is KAGVTQTPRYLIKTRGQQVTLSCSPISGHRSVSWYQQTPGQGLQFLFEYFSETQRNKGNFPGRFSGRQFSNSRSEMNVSTLELGDSALYLCASSFSGPPSYEQYFGPGTRLTVT.

In the case of this clonotype: The germline gene is not matched at one end of the junction; a read error may be the cause. The V call is TRBV13, the J call TRBJ2-1, with TRBD1 matching 9 bases. There are 14 residues in the CDR3. In germline, CDR1 is PRHDT, CDR2 FYEKMQ (reference sequence). The CDR3 loop is CASSPRDRVPQLSF. The CDR3 DNA sequence: TGTGCCAGCAGCCCCCGGGACAGGGTTCCTCAGTTGTCCTTC. Complete variable domain (other parts from reference TRBV13 and TRBJ2-1): AAGVIQSPRHLIKEKRETATLKCYPIPRHDTVYWYQQGPGQDPQFLISFYEKMQSDKGSIPDRFSAQQFSDYHSELNMSSLELGDSALYFCASSPRDRVPQLSFGPGTRLTVL.

The chain joins TRBV20-1 to TRBJ1-2, with a tentative D call TRBD1 (5 bases). The CDR3 extends over 12 amino acids. From germline, CDR1 is DFQATT and CDR2 SNEGSKA (reference sequence). V was clipped by 4 bases and J by 7 bases, with 13 bases between them. The CDR3 sequence: CSAKIRAGGYTF. The DNA for the CDR3 is TGCAGTGCTAAGATCAGGGCGGGTGGCTACACCTTC.

This chain joins TRBV7-3 and TRBJ1-2; no clear D gene. Germline assignment: CDR1 SGHTA and CDR2 FQGTGA. Trimming pared 2 bases from V and 4 bases from J, leaving 11 bases between. The CDR3 consists of 14 residues. CDR3 DNA: TGTGCCAGCAGCTTACGGGGATCCGGCTATGGCTACACCTTC. Amino acid sequence: CASSLRGSGYGYTF.

The sample holds many counts of this clonotype. The chain carries TRBV14 and TRBJ1-4, with 7 bases that match TRBD1. This CDR3 has 13 amino acids. The junction had 3 bases not matched to a gene; V was cut back by 1 base and J by 10 bases. Germline CDR1 and CDR2: SGHDN and FVKESK. This CDR3 is CASSQGQGGKLFF. The CDR3 DNA reads TGTGCCAGCAGCCAAGGACAGGGAGGAAAACTGTTTTTT.

This clonotype was seen repeatedly, ten times or more. The CDR3 sequence: CASSQDPTAYGYTF. CDR3 DNA sequence: TGTGCCAGCAGCCAAGATCCGACAGCCTATGGCTACACCTTC. J is TRBJ1-2 and V is TRBV4-2, with D maybe TRBD1 (5 bases). CDR3 length: 14 residues. Germline V gene sequence: CDR1 LGHNA, CDR2 YNFKEQ. V dropped 0 bases and J dropped 4 bases, with 9 bases sitting between them.

This clonotype has a count of ten or more. J is TRBJ2-7 and V is TRBV7-9; unclear D gene. Germline assignment: CDR1 SEHNR and CDR2 FQNEAQ (reference sequence). The CDR3 is made up of 14 amino acids. V was trimmed by 2 bases and J by 6 bases, leaving 14 bases between them. This CDR3 reads CASSLTVSLTEQYF. The CDR3 bases are TGTGCCAGCAGCTTAACGGTCTCACTTACCGAGCAGTACTTC. The whole variable domain, remainder taken from reference TRBV7-9 and TRBJ2-7, is DTGVSQNPRHKITKRGQNVTFRCDPISEHNRLYWYRQTLGQGPEFLTYFQNEAQLEKSRLLSDRFSAERPKGSFSTLEIQRTEQGDSAMYLCASSLTVSLTEQYFGPGTRLTVT.

The gene calls are TRBV11-2 and TRBJ1-1; unclear D gene. The germline gives CDR1 SGHAT, CDR2 FQNNGV. The CDR3 runs to 15 residues. The V end was cut by 0 bases, the J end by 4 bases, with 12 bases between. This chain's CDR3 is CASSLDGEEGTEAFF. In DNA form, the CDR3 reads TGTGCCAGCAGCTTAGATGGAGAGGAGGGCACTGAAGCTTTCTTT.

This clonotype was counted ten times or more. V and J are TRBV12-3 or TRBV12-4 and TRBJ1-5, with TRBD1 matching over 7 bases. This CDR3 spans 14 amino acids. The V gene end was trimmed by 6 bases and the J gene end by 0 bases; junction bases not matched to a gene: 2. The CDR3 loop reads CASRDRVSNQPQHF. Here the CDR3 DNA reads TGTGCCAGCAGAGACAGGGTTAGCAATCAGCCCCAGCATTTT.

The CDR3 here is CSARAGTDGNTIYF. In DNA, the CDR3 is TGCAGTGCTAGAGCCGGGACAGACGGAAACACCATATATTTT. The gene calls are TRBV20-1 and TRBJ1-3; 7 bases map to TRBD1. J was trimmed by 4 bases and V by 1 base; bases with no gene match: 4. Germline V gives CDR1 DFQATT, CDR2 SNEGSKA (reference sequence). This CDR3 is built from 14 residues.